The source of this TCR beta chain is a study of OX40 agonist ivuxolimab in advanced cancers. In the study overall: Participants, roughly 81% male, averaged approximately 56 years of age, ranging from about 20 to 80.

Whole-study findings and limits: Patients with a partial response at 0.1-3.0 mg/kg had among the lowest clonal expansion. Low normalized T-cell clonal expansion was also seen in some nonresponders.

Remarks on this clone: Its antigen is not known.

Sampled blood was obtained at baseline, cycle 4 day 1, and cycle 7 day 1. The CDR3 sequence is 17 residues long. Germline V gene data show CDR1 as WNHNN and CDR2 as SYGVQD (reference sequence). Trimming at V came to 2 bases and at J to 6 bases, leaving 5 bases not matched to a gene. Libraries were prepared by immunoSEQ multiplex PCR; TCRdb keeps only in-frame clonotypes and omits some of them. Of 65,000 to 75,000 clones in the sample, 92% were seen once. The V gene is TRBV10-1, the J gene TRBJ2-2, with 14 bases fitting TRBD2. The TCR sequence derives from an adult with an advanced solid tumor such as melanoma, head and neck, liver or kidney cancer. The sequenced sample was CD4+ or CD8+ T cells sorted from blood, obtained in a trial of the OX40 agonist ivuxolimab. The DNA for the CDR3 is TGCGCCAGCAGTGAGGACGGGACTAGCGGGAGCCCCGGGGAGCTGTTTTTT. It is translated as CASSEDGTSGSPGELFF.